This TCR beta chain was identified during a study of kidney transplant recipient with SARS-CoV-2 infection. CDR1 LNHDA and CDR2 SQIVND come from the germline V gene (reference sequence). The V gene lost 1 base and the J gene lost 4 bases, with 7 bases spanning the gap. CDR3 size: 13 residues. In TCRdb, the reads were re-called with MiXCR into one record per CDR3 protein. The sample has approximately 240,000 distinct CDR3 sequences, more than 25% seen once. Worth noting for this clonotype: A much larger clonotype is one base distant, so this may be a read error.

Sequencing used a blood sample, obtained at baseline and on roughly day 120 from a kidney transplant recipient. The origin of this receptor is a male patient between 25 and 39 years old who had COVID-19 and was a kidney transplant recipient. T cells may partly derive from the graft donor. The gene calls are TRBV19 and TRBJ1-1; D gene unclear. In nucleotides, the CDR3 is TGTGCCAGTAGTATAGGTGTACCCACTGAAGCTTTCTTT. This encodes CASSIGVPTEAFF.